The clone carrying this TCR beta chain was seen many times. The antigen remains unidentified. TCRdb re-called the reads with MiXCR, one entry per CDR3 protein. The sample gives roughly 640,000 distinct CDR3 sequences, 24% of which show up once; less than 10% is in the top ten. The germline V gene has CDR1 MDHEN and CDR2 SYDVKM. The V gene end was trimmed by 6 bases and the J gene end by 4 bases; junction bases not matched to a gene: 11. This CDR3 comprises 16 residues. This entry is derived from a study of T cell repertoires in cytomegalovirus infection. The overall study: CMV infection plus the matching HLA type was flagged by public TCR beta signatures.

Study observations and caveats: The study found HLA-C-restricted CMV-specific TCR beta clonotypes dominating the ex vivo response. Accumulated public TCR beta family frequency recognized individuals carrying CMV together with the relevant HLA.

This TCR was sampled from a human donor in good health (CMV status not recorded). Some clones in this sample may be carry-over from other donors' samples. The chain links TRBV28 to TRBJ2-3; 9 bases map to TRBD1. Sample: CD8+ T cells from PBMCs. The CDR3 reads CASSHPGQGGSDTQYF. The CDR3 coding sequence is TGTGCCAGCAGCCACCCGGGACAGGGAGGATCAGATACGCAGTATTTT.